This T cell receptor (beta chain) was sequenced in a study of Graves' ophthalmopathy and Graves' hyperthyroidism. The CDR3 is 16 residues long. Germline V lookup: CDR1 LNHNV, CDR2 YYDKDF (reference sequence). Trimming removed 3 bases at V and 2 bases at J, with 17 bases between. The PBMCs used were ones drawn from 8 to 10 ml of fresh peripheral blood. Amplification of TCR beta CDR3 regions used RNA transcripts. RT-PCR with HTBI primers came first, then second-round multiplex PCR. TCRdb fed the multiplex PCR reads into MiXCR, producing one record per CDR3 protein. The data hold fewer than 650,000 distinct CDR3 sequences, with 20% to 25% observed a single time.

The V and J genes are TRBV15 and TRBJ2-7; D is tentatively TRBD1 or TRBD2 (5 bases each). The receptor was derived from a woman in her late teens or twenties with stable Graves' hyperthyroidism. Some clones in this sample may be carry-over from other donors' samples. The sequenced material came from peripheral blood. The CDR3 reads CATSSLWGIGAYEQYF. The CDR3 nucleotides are TGTGCCACCAGCAGTTTATGGGGGATTGGGGCCTACGAGCAGTACTTC.